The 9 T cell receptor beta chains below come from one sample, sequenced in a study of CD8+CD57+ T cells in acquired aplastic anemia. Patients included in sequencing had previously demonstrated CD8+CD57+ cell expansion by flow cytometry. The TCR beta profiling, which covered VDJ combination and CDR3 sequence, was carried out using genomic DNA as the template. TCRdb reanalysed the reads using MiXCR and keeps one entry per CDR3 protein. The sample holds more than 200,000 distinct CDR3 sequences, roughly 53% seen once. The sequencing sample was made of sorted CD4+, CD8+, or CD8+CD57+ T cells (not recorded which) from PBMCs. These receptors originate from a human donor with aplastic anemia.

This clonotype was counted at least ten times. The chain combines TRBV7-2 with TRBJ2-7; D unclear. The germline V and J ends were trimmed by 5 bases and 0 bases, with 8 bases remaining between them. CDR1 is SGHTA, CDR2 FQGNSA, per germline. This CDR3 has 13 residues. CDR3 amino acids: CASSISASYEQYF. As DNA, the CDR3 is TGTGCCAGCAGCATCTCCGCCTCCTACGAGCAGTACTTC.

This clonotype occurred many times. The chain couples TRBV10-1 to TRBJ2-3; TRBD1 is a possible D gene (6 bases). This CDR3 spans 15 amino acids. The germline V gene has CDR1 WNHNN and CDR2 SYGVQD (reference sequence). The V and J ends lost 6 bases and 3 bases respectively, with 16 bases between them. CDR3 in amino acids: CASSYVGQGTDTQYF. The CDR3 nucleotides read TGCGCCAGCAGCTACGTCGGTCAGGGGACAGATACGCAGTATTTT.

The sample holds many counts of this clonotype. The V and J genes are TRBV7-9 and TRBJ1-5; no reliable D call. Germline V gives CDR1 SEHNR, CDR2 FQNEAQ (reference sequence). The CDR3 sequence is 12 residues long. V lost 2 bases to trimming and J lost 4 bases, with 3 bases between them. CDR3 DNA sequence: TGTGCCAGCAGCTTAACTAATCAGCCCCAGCATTTT. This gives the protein CASSLTNQPQHF.

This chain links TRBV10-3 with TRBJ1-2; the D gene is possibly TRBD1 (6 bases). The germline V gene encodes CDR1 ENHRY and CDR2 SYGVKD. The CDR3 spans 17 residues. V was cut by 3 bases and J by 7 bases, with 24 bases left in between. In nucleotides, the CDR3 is TGTGCCATCAGTGAAGGAGGGTGGTCAGGGGAAGGAGTTGGCTACACCTTC. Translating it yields CAISEGGWSGEGVGYTF.

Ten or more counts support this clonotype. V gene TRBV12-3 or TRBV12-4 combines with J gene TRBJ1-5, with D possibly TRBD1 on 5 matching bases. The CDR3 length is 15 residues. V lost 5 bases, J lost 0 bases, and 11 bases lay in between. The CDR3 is CASSISRGSNQPQHF. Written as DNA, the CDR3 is TGTGCCAGCAGTATTTCTAGGGGTAGCAATCAGCCCCAGCATTTT.

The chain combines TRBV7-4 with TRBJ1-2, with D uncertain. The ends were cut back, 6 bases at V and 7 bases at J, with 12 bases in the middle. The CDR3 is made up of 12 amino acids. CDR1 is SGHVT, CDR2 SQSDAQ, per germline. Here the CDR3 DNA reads TGTGCCAGCAGAAATATGGGGAGTGGCTACACCTTC. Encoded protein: CASRNMGSGYTF.

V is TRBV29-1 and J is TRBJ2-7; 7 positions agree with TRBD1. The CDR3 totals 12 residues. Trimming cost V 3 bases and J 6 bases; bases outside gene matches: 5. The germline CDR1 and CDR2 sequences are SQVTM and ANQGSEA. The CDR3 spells CSVEWTGREQYF. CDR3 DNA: TGCAGCGTTGAGTGGACAGGCCGCGAGCAGTACTTC.

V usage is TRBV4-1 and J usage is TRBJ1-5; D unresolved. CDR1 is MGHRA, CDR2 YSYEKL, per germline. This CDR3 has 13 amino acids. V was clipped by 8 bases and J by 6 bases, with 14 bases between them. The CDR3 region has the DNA TGCGCCAGCTCCCAACTAGGTAGTCAGCCCCAGCATTTT. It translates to CASSQLGSQPQHF.

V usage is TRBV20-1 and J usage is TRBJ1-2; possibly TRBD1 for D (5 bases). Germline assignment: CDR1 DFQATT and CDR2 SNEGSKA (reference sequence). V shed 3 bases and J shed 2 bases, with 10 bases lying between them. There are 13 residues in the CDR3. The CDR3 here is CSASREGNYGYTF. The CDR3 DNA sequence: TGCAGTGCTAGTCGTGAGGGGAACTATGGCTACACCTTC.